Given below is one TCR beta chain in context. V was clipped by 8 bases and J by 6 bases; unmatched bases: 15. CDR3 length: 15 residues. Germline-derived CDR1 and CDR2 are SGHVS and FNYEAQ. The data were taken from a study of early T cells in non-severe SARS-CoV-2 infection. Study context: The chains were unpaired, and the sequenced material was bulk RNA from unsorted whole blood.

Unique molecular identifiers (one per individual cDNA molecule) were attached. Each CDR3 protein is one row after TCRdb ran MiXCR on the 5' RACE reads. The sample shows roughly 29,000 distinct CDR3 sequences, about 3% of them seen only once. This chain connects TRBV7-6 to TRBJ1-1, with 7 bases matching TRBD1. Sequenced: whole blood. The source is an adult who was a healthcare worker with PCR-confirmed SARS-CoV-2 infection or an uninfected control (not recorded which). CDR3 amino acids: CASSGGASVSSEAFF. For the CDR3, the DNA is TGTGCCAGCTCAGGGGGGGCAAGTGTTAGTTCTGAAGCTTTCTTT.